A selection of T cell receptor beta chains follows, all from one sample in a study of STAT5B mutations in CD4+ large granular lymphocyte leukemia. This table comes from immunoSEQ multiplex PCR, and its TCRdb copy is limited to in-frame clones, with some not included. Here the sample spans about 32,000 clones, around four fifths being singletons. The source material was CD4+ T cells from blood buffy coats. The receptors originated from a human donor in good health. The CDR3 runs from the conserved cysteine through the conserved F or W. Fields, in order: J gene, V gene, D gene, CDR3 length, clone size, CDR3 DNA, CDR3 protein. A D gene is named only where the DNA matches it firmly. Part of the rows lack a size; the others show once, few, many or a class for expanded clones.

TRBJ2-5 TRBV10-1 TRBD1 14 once TGCGCCAGCAGCCCGGGACAGGGGGGAGAGACCCAGTACTTC CASSPGQGGETQYF
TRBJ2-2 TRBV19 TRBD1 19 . TGTGCCAGTAGTATGGCGGGACAGGGTACCGGGCGTCCAACCGGGGAGCTGTTTTTT CASSMAGQGTGRPTGELFF
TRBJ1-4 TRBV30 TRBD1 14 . TGTGCCTGGAGTGTTGTAGGGGGCGCCGAAAAACTGTTTTTT CAWSVVGGAEKLFF
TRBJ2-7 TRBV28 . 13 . TGTGCCAGCAGTTTAACAGAATCGGGCGAGCAGTACTTC CASSLTESGEQYF
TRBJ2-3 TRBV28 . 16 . TGTGCCAGCAGTTCAAATAGCGCCACACGGGCAGATACGCAGTATTTT CASSSNSATRADTQYF
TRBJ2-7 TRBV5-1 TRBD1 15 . TGCGCCAGCAGCTCCGGGACAGGGGGAATCTACGAGCAGTACTTC CASSSGTGGIYEQYF
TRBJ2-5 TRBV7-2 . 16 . TGTGCCAGCAGCTTAGCCCTCTGGGGAGGACGAGAGACCCAGTACTTC CASSLALWGGRETQYF
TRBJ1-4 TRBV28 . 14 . TGTGCCAGCAGTTTTCCCGCAGGGAATGAAAAACTGTTTTTT CASSFPAGNEKLFF
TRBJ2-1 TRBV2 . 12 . TGTGCCAGCAGTGGTCTTGGCGATGAGCAGTTCTTC CASSGLGDEQFF
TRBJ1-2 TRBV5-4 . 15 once TGTGCCAGCAGCCTCCCCCCAGGGGTGGGCTATGGCTACACCTTC CASSLPPGVGYGYTF
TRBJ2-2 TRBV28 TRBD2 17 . TGTGCCAGCAGTTTATTCACTAGCGGGAGCAGTGGCGGGGAGCTGTTTTTT CASSLFTSGSSGGELFF
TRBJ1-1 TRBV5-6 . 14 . TGTGCCAGCAGCGCAACAGGGAGAGGGACTGAAGCTTTCTTT CASSATGRGTEAFF